This entry concerns a single T cell receptor beta chain. Sample-barcoded 5' priming and a J-beta primer mix drove a second PCR of about 6 to 12 cycles. TCRdb reprocessed the 5' RACE reads with MiXCR, giving one entry per CDR3 protein. The sample carries around 900,000 distinct CDR3 sequences, around 26% recorded once. This sample was taken from a study of blood T cells in healthy people across ages. The origin of this receptor is an elderly woman in good health. Sequencing input: blood.

In DNA form, the CDR3 reads TGTGCCAGCAGCGCGTACCGGGCAGAAGCTTTCTTT. Protein: CASSAYRAEAFF. The chain is built from TRBV7-2 and TRBJ1-1; D uncertain. Trimming pared 5 bases from V and 8 bases from J, leaving 12 bases between. The CDR3 length is 12 residues. Germline CDR1 SGHTA, CDR2 FQGNSA.